The next 14 T cell receptor beta chains were all read from a single sample in a study of human T cells and chemical hapten exposure (dated by TCRdb to about 2021). To prepare the library, RACE was applied. TCRdb shows the sequencer as NextSeq 500. Starting from the raw public reads, TCRdb applied fastp trimming at Q25, assembled clones with MiXCR and retained in-frame beta chains. For every CDR3 protein sequence, its rows merge into one entry that carries the most common genes and DNA. This sample holds tens of thousands of distinct CDR3 sequences; roughly 9.8% were observed only once. Over 3% of the sample is in the top ten clones. The time point label here, explained by the study, means: patch test 1, 2 weeks after DPC sensitization. The treatment or condition label, read with the paper, signifies: therapeutic diphenylcyclopropenone sensitization with weekly scalp DPC. The sample consisted of whole blood, taken in connection with sensitization to the hapten diphenylcyclopropenone (DPC). All receptors derive from a woman aged 40 to 50 with alopecia areata. Some clones in this sample may be carry-over from other donors' samples.

The chain joins TRBV5-1 to TRBJ1-6; D unclear. CDR1 and CDR2 (germline): SGHRS, YFSETQ. The ends were cut back, 0 bases at V and 1 base at J, with 8 bases in the middle. The length of the CDR3 is 16 residues. CDR3 in DNA: TGCGCCAGCAGCTTGGATCTGGGTTCCTATAATTCACCCCTCCACTTT. Protein: CASSLDLGSYNSPLHF.

CDR3: CSGGGVGELFF. Here the CDR3 DNA reads TGCAGCGGAGGCGGGGTCGGGGAGCTGTTTTTT. The chain has TRBV29-1 and TRBJ2-2; TRBD2 is a possible D gene (6 bases). This CDR3 contains 11 residues. V gave up 7 bases and J gave up 7 bases, with 10 bases separating them. CDR1 SQVTM and CDR2 ANQGSEA come from the germline V gene.

This clonotype was seen repeatedly, ten times or more. CDR3 coding DNA: TGTGCCAGCAGTGATCAGCCGAACACTGAAGCTTTCTTT. Translation: CASSDQPNTEAFF. V gene TRBV6-1 combines with J gene TRBJ1-1; D gene uncertain. V lost 3 bases, J lost 1 base, and 6 bases lay in between. The germline CDR1 and CDR2 sequences are MNHNS and SASEGT. The CDR3 covers 13 residues.

This clonotype was observed a handful of times. The chain uses TRBV6-5 and TRBJ2-2; D is undetermined. The ends were cut back, 4 bases at V and 5 bases at J, with 8 bases in the middle. This CDR3 spans 13 amino acids. Germline V gives CDR1 MNHEY, CDR2 SVGAGI. CDR3 region: CASSSPRTGELFF. As DNA, the CDR3 is TGTGCCAGCAGTTCCCCGCGGACCGGGGAGCTGTTTTTT.

This clonotype showed up many times. This CDR3 reads CASSEGQGGYQPQHF. In nucleotides, the CDR3 is TGTGCCAGCAGTGAGGGACAGGGGGGCTATCAGCCCCAGCATTTT. This rearrangement joins TRBV6-5 to TRBJ1-5; 11 positions agree with TRBD1. J gave up 5 bases and V 5 bases, and 5 bases lay outside the gene matches. CDR1 and CDR2 from the germline V gene are MNHEY and SVGAGI. This CDR3 has 15 amino acids.

The sample holds many counts of this clonotype. The rearrangement uses TRBV7-2 and TRBJ2-3, with D maybe TRBD2 (6 bases). The CDR3 contains 15 residues. In germline, CDR1 is SGHTA, CDR2 FQGNSA. The V and J ends lost 4 bases and 0 bases respectively, with 11 bases between them. The CDR3 region is CASSSSGLSTDTQYF. CDR3 sequence (DNA): TGTGCCAGCAGCTCCAGCGGGCTAAGCACAGATACGCAGTATTTT.

V gene TRBV6-1 combines with J gene TRBJ1-5; 7 nucleotides match TRBD1. CDR3 length equals 15 residues. Germline CDR1 is MNHNS and CDR2 is SASEGT. Trimming cost V 5 bases and J 5 bases; bases outside gene matches: 9. The CDR3 reads CASSLTGLGHQPQHF. In DNA, the CDR3 is TGTGCCAGCAGTCTGACAGGGCTCGGCCATCAGCCCCAGCATTTT.

The chain uses TRBV28 and TRBJ2-7; D remains unclear. V dropped 10 bases and J dropped 1 base, with 11 bases sitting between them. The CDR3 totals 12 residues. The germline V gene encodes CDR1 MDHEN and CDR2 SYDVKM. The CDR3: CATNLMSYEQYF. The CDR3 DNA is TGTGCCACTAACCTAATGTCCTACGAGCAGTACTTC.

This clonotype was observed many times. This chain joins TRBV24-1 and TRBJ2-1; no definite D call. CDR1 is KGHDR, CDR2 SFDVKD, per germline. The CDR3 is 16 amino acids. V shed 0 bases and J shed 2 bases, with 10 bases lying between them. CDR3 sequence: CATSDLSDFPYNEQFF. CDR3 DNA sequence: TGTGCCACCAGTGATTTGAGTGACTTTCCCTACAATGAGCAGTTCTTC.

The table lists this clonotype with many counts. The V gene is TRBV9, the J gene TRBJ2-1; no reliable D call. Trimming shortened V by 0 bases and J by 8 bases, and 3 bases separated the two germline ends. CDR1 is SGDLS and CDR2 is YYNGEE in the germline V gene. The CDR3 is 11 amino acids. CDR3: CASSVGDEQFF. CDR3 DNA sequence: TGTGCCAGCAGCGTAGGAGATGAGCAGTTCTTC.

This clonotype was recorded a few times. The chain is built from TRBV7-2 and TRBJ2-1; no clear D gene. Germline V gives CDR1 SGHTA, CDR2 FQGNSA. CDR3 length equals 14 residues. V was clipped by 1 base and J by 6 bases, with 10 bases between them. The CDR3 reads CASSLVVASNEQFF. The CDR3 DNA is TGTGCCAGCAGCTTAGTGGTCGCCAGCAATGAGCAGTTCTTC.

This clonotype was detected many times. V and J are TRBV6-5 and TRBJ2-3, with D tentatively TRBD1 (5 bases). The V and J ends lost 2 bases and 4 bases respectively, with 7 bases between them. The germline V gene has CDR1 MNHEY and CDR2 SVGAGI. The CDR3 covers 13 residues. The CDR3 coding sequence is TGTGCCAGCAGTTACCAGGGCTCAGATACGCAGTATTTT. It translates to CASSYQGSDTQYF.

This clonotype was seen ten or more times. The chain recombines TRBV5-4 with TRBJ2-5, with a possible D match to TRBD2 (5 bases). V shed 2 bases and J shed 4 bases, with 12 bases lying between them. This CDR3 region has 14 residues. Looked up from germline, CDR1 is SGHNT and CDR2 is YYREEE (reference sequence). This CDR3 is CASSFDRGVETQYF. For the CDR3, the DNA is TGTGCCAGCAGCTTTGACCGGGGAGTAGAGACCCAGTACTTC.

This clonotype came up many times. The chain uses TRBV12-3 or TRBV12-4 and TRBJ2-7; D not certain. The CDR3 runs 12 residues. V was clipped by 8 bases and J by 0 bases, with 8 bases between them. CDR3 DNA: TGTGCCAGCGGAGTGAGCTCCTACGAGCAGTACTTC. This sequence encodes CASGVSSYEQYF.